In this sample, the clone carrying this T cell receptor beta chain turned up a few times. The PCR used 60 Vbeta and 13 Jbeta primers. Produced via immunoSEQ multiplex PCR; TCRdb's table is partial and in-frame only. This table holds 150,000 to 200,000 clones, around 80% found once. These data are taken from a study of cytomegalovirus exposure and HLA in healthy donors. The CDR3 contains 15 residues. Germline-derived CDR1 and CDR2 are LGHNA and YSLEER. The V and J ends lost 0 bases and 2 bases respectively, with 11 bases between them. V usage is TRBV4-3 and J usage is TRBJ2-7; possibly TRBD2 for D (5 bases). The clonotype was recovered from a young woman in good health and CMV-seronegative. The sample comprised PBMCs. The CDR3 loop is CASSQDAGGPYEQYF. The CDR3 nucleotides are TGCGCCAGCAGCCAAGATGCGGGCGGCCCCTACGAGCAGTACTTC.